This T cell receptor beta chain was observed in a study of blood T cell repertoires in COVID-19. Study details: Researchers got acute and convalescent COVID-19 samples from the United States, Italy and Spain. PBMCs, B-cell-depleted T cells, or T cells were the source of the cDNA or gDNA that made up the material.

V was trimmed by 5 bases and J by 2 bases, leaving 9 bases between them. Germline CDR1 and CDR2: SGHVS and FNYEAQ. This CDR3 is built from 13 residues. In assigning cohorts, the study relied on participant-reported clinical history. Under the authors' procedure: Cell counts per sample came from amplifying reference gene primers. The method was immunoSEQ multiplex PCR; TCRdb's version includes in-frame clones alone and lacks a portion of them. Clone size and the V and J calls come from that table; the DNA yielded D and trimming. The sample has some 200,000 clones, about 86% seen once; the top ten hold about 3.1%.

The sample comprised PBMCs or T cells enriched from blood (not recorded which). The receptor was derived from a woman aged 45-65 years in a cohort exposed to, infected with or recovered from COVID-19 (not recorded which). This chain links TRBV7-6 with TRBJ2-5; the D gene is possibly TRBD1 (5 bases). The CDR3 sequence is CASSARVQETQYF. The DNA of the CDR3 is TGTGCCAGCAGCGCCAGGGTTCAAGAGACCCAGTACTTC.